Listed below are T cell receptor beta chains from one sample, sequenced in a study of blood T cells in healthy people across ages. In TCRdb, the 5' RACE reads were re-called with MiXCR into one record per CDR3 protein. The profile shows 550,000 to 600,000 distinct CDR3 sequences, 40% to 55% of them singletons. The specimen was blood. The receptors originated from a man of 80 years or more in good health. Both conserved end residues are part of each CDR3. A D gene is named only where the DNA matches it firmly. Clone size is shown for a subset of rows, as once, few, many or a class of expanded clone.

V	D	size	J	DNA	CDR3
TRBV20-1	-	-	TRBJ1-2	TGCAGTGCTAGATCCCGGGAGGCAGCCTATGGCTACACCTTC	CSARSREAAYGYTF
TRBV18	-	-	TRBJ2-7	TGTGCCAGCTCACCACGCCACACAGGGTCCCCCTACGAGCAGTACTTC	CASSPRHTGSPYEQYF
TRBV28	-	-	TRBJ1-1	TGTGCCAGCAGGGCCCCAGGGGCGAACACTGAAGCTTTCTTT	CASRAPGANTEAFF
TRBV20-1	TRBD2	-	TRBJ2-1	TGCAGTGCTAGCGGGGGGGCATACAATGAGCAGTTCTTC	CSASGGAYNEQFF
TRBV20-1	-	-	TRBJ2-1	TGCAGTGCCATATCCCCCCGACAGGGTGCGGGGGATGAGCAGTTCTTC	CSAISPRQGAGDEQFF
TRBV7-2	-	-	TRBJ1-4	TGTGCCAGCAGGCAGGGTCGGGAAAAACTGTTTTTT	CASRQGREKLFF
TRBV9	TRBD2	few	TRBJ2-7	TGTGCCAGCAGCGTAGACGGGAGGGCCACCTACGAGCAGTACTTC	CASSVDGRATYEQYF
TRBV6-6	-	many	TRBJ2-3	TGTGCCAGCAGCCCCGACAGATACACAGATACGCAGTATTTT	CASSPDRYTDTQYF
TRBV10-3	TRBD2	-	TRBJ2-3	TGTGCCATCACCCCTAGCGGGGGAGAAACCACGCAGTATTTT	CAITPSGGETTQYF
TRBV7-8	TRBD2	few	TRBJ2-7	TGTGCCAGCAGCTTAGCGCGGGCTAGCGGTTTATACGAGCAGTACTTC	CASSLARASGLYEQYF
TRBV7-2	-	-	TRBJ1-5	TGTGCCAGCAGCTTCTATAGCAATCAGCCCCAGCATTTT	CASSFYSNQPQHF
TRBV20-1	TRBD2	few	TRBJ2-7	TGCAGTGCCACCGGGACTAGCGGGGGGAACTACGAGCAGTACTTC	CSATGTSGGNYEQYF
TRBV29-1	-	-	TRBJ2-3	TGCAGCGCCATTTCGCGGGGAAGCACAGATACGCAGTATTTT	CSAISRGSTDTQYF
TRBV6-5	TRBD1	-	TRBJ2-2	TGTGCCAGCAGTTACGGGACAGGGAAGGGCACCGGGGAGCTGTTTTTT	CASSYGTGKGTGELFF
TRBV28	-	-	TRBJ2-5	TGTGCCAGCACCCCCAACGGACCCCTCGGAGAGACCCAGTACTTC	CASTPNGPLGETQYF
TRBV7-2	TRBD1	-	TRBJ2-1	TGTGCCAGCAGCTTACGTCGTATTATTGGACAGGGACTGGTCAATGAGCAGTTCTTC	CASSLRRIIGQGLVNEQFF
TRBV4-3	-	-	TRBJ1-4	TGCGCCAGCAGTCAAGAGAGGTTGGCCGCAACTAATGAAAAACTGTTTTTT	CASSQERLAATNEKLFF
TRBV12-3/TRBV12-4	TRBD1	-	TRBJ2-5	TGTGCCAGCAGTTTAGGCAGGGGGCATGTGGATGAGCAGTACTTC	CASSLGRGHVDEQYF
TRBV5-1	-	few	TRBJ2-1	TGCGCCAGCAGCTTGCGGATCAATGAGCAGTTCTTC	CASSLRINEQFF
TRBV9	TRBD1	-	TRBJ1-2	TGTGCCAACAGCGTAGCCAGGACAGGGTCGGAAGGCTACACCTTC	CANSVARTGSEGYTF
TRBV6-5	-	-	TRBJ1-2	TGTGCCAGCAGTTACTCGAAAACCCGGTCGGTCTATGGCTACACCTTC	CASSYSKTRSVYGYTF
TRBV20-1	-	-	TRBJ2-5	TGCAGTGCGCAAGGGTGGGGGGGCTACAATGAGCAGTACTTC	CSAQGWGGYNEQYF
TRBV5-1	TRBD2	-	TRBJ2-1	TGCGCCAGCAGCTCGGGACTAGCGGGAGGGTTCAATGAGCAGTTCTTC	CASSSGLAGGFNEQFF
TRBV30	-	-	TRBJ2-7	TGTGCCTGCCGCGGACTCCCTTCCTACGAGCAGTACTTC	CACRGLPSYEQYF
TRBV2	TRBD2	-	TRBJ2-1	TGTGCCAGCACCCGACTAGCGGGAGGGTACAATGAGCAGTTCTTC	CASTRLAGGYNEQFF
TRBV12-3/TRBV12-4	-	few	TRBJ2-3	TGTGCCAGCAGCTTTAGAGCAGGCACAGATACGCAGTATTTT	CASSFRAGTDTQYF
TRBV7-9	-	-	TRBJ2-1	TGTGCCAGCAGCCGGACAGTAACTAGCTCCTACAATGAGCAGTTCTTC	CASSRTVTSSYNEQFF
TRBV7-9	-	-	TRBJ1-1	TGTGCCAGCAGCTGGCCCGGCGGGGGAGCTTTCTTT	CASSWPGGGAFF
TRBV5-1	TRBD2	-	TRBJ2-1	TGCGCCAGCAGCTTGGCCGCGTCTAGCGGGTACAATGAGCAGTTCTTC	CASSLAASSGYNEQFF
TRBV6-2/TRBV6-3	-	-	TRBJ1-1	TGTGCCAGCAGCACGGCGACTGGGGGGGTAGGTGAAGCTTTCTTT	CASSTATGGVGEAFF
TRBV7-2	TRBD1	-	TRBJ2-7	TGTGCCAGCAGCTCCACCACGCAGACAGGGGGAAGCTCCTACGAGCAGTACTTC	CASSSTTQTGGSSYEQYF
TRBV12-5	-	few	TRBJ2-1	TGTGCTAGTGGTTTCTCCTATGAGCAGTTCTTC	CASGFSYEQFF
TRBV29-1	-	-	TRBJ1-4	TGCAGCGCCCGAACGGACGGGAATGAAAAACTGTTTTTT	CSARTDGNEKLFF
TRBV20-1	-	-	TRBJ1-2	TGCAGTGCCACAGACACCGCATACTATGGCTACACCTTC	CSATDTAYYGYTF
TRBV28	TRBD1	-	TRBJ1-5	TGTGCCAGCAGACCTGACAGGGGGAGGGGCAATCAGCCCCAGCATTTT	CASRPDRGRGNQPQHF
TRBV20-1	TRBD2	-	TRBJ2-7	TGCAGCGCGCCGGCGGGAGAATGGGGCAATGAGCAGTACTTC	CSAPAGEWGNEQYF
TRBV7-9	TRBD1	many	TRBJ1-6	TGTGCCAGCAGCTCAGGGACAGGACCCCTCCACTTT	CASSSGTGPLHF
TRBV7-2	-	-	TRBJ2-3	TGTGCCAGCAGCCTATTGCGGAACACAGATACGCAGTATTTT	CASSLLRNTDTQYF
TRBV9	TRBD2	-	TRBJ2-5	TGTGCCAGCAGCGTAGGGGGACTAGCGGGAGTTGAGACCCAGTACTTC	CASSVGGLAGVETQYF
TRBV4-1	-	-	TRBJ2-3	TGCGCCAGCAGCCAAGGTTTGCGTGACGATACGCAGTATTTT	CASSQGLRDDTQYF
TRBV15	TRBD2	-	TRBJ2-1	TGTGCCACCAGCACATCACTAGCGGGGTACGATGAGCAGTTCTTC	CATSTSLAGYDEQFF
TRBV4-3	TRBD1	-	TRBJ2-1	TGCGCCAGCAGCCAGAGGGGACAGGGAGCCTACAATGAGCAGTTCTTC	CASSQRGQGAYNEQFF
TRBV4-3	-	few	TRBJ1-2	TGCGCCAGCAGCCAAGATCGTGTCAGCTACACCTTC	CASSQDRVSYTF
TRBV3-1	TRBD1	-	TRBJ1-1	TGTGCCTGCAGCCGGACAGGGGTGAACACTGAAGCTTTCTTT	CACSRTGVNTEAFF
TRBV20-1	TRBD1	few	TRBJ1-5	TGCAGTGCTAGATTGCAGGGGGGGCAGCCCCAGCATTTT	CSARLQGGQPQHF
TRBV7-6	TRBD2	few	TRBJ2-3	TGTGCCAGCAGCTTAGCTGGGACTAGCGGGTCAGCAGATACGCAGTATTTT	CASSLAGTSGSADTQYF
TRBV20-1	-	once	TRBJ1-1	TGCAGTGCTTGGTCACAGAGGAACACTGAAGCTTTCTTT	CSAWSQRNTEAFF
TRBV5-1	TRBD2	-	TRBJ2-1	TGCGCCAGCAGCGATCGGACTAGCGGGGGGGAAGAGCAGTTCTTC	CASSDRTSGGEEQFF
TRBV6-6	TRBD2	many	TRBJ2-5	TGTGCCAGCAGTTACGGGTTTCGGGGGGATGAGACCCAGTACTTC	CASSYGFRGDETQYF
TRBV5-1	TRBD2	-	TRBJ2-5	TGCGCCAGCAGCTTGGGGCTAGCGGGGGGGACCTCAGAGACCCAGTACTTC	CASSLGLAGGTSETQYF
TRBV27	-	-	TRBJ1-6	TGTGCCAGCAGTACTACCACAGGGACGAGCTCCTATAATTCACCCCTCCACTTT	CASSTTTGTSSYNSPLHF